These 8 T cell receptor beta chains were sequenced from one sample in a study of shared clonotypes between healthy human individuals. Assay: immunoSEQ multiplex PCR; the TCRdb copy retains only in-frame clones and omits some. In the table there are around 2.5 million clones, more than 85% of which are singletons. The sample consisted of naive CD4+ T cells from PBMCs. The subset denotes: CD45RA+ positively selected. The receptors originated from a man between 18 and 35 years old in good health. Some clones in this sample may be carry-over from other donors' samples.

The V gene is TRBV2, the J gene TRBJ1-4, with D possibly TRBD1 on 5 matching bases. CDR3 length equals 14 residues. Germline-derived CDR1 and CDR2 are SNHLY and FYNNEI. Trimming left V 8 bases short and J 8 bases short, with 18 bases between. DNA of the CDR3: TGTGCCAGCCTGCCAGATCTATACAGGGAAAAACTGTTTTTT. Residues: CASLPDLYREKLFF.

The chain is built from TRBV4-1 and TRBJ2-5; no reliable D call. The DNA end lines up better with TRBJ2-7; the J call may be wrong. This CDR3 has 16 residues. CDR1 is MGHRA and CDR2 is YSYEKL in the germline V gene. CDR3 in amino acids: CASSQASFPASHEQYF. CDR3 sequence (DNA): TGCGCCAGCAGCCAAGCATCGTTCCCAGCTTCCCACGAGCAGTACTTC.

The chain recombines TRBV18 with TRBJ1-1; TRBD1 might be the D (6 bases). Germline loops: CDR1 KGHSH, CDR2 LQKENI. This CDR3 has 13 residues. The germline V and J ends were trimmed by 4 bases and 7 bases, with 13 bases remaining between them. CDR3 in amino acids: CASSHGQNVEAFF. The CDR3 nucleotides are TGTGCCAGCTCACACGGACAGAATGTTGAAGCTTTCTTT. Using reference TRBV18 and TRBJ1-1 for the parts outside the CDR3, the full variable domain is NAGVMQNPRHLVRRRGQEARLRCSPMKGHSHVYWYRQLPEEGLKFMVYLQKENIIDESGMPKERFSAEFPKEGPSILRIQQVVRGDSAAYFCASSHGQNVEAFFGQGTRLTVV.

The chain employs TRBV9 and TRBJ2-5, with D unclear. Germline CDR1 reads SGDLS; CDR2 reads YYNGEE. Trimming cost V 5 bases and J 5 bases, with 7 bases left between them. The CDR3 sequence is 11 residues long. The CDR3, as DNA: TGTGCCAGCAGTCAACAGGAGACCCAGTACTTC. This sequence encodes CASSQQETQYF.

The gene calls are TRBV7-7 and TRBJ2-2; 14 nucleotides agree with TRBD2. The CDR3 runs 17 residues. Germline values: CDR1 SSHAT, CDR2 FNYEAQ (reference sequence). J was trimmed by 2 bases and V by 7 bases; bases with no gene match: 6. The DNA of the CDR3 is TGTGCCAGCACCCGGGGACTAGCGGGAGTAAACACCGGGGAGCTGTTTTTT. It encodes CASTRGLAGVNTGELFF.

The rearrangement joins TRBV5-5 to TRBJ1-4; no reliable D call. The CDR3 has 14 amino acids. Germline CDR1 and CDR2: SGHKS and YYEKEE (reference sequence). Trimming shortened V by 2 bases and J by 3 bases, and 8 bases separated the two germline ends. The DNA of the CDR3 is TGTGCCAGCAGCTTCAGTGGGGCTAATGAAAAACTGTTTTTT. This sequence encodes CASSFSGANEKLFF.

This chain joins TRBV6-1 and TRBJ2-7; D is uncertain. There are 15 residues in the CDR3. V lost 3 bases, J lost 2 bases, and 14 bases lay in between. The germline V gene encodes CDR1 MNHNS and CDR2 SASEGT. The CDR3 protein is CASSERGRLPYEQYF. CDR3 in DNA: TGTGCCAGCAGTGAGAGAGGACGGTTACCCTACGAGCAGTACTTC.

DNA for the CDR3: TGTGCCAGCAGGTCCCGGGACAGAAGCTCCTATAATTCACCCCTCCACTTT. Translated, it gives CASRSRDRSSYNSPLHF. The V gene is TRBV28, the J gene TRBJ1-6, with TRBD1 matching 7 bases. Germline CDR1 and CDR2: MDHEN and SYDVKM. The CDR3 spans 17 residues. V was clipped by 6 bases and J by 0 bases; unmatched bases: 8.